This is a list of T cell receptor beta chains from one sample in a study of PD-L1 blockade in urothelial cancer. Libraries were prepared by immunoSEQ multiplex PCR; TCRdb keeps only in-frame clonotypes and omits some of them. In the table there are some 71,000 clones, 85% to 90% of which are singletons. The sample in question was PBMCs, obtained around atezolizumab (anti-PD-L1) treatment. Source of these receptors: a man in his 60s with urothelial cancer. The CDR3 runs from the conserved cysteine through the conserved F or W. The D gene is left open where the match is weak. Only some rows state a clone size, as once, few, many or a class for expanded clones.

j_gene,v_gene,d_gene,abundance,CDR3aa,CDR3nt
TRBJ2-2,TRBV5-4,TRBD1,-,CASSITGAGGELFF,TGTGCCAGCAGCATAACAGGGGCAGGCGGGGAGCTGTTTTTT
TRBJ2-1,TRBV5-1,-,-,CASSLVPGLSYNEQFF,TGCGCCAGCAGCTTGGTCCCGGGACTCTCCTACAATGAGCAGTTCTTC
TRBJ1-3,TRBV4-1,-,-,CASSQQRPGAGNTIYF,TGCGCCAGCAGCCAACAACGCCCGGGGGCTGGAAACACCATATATTTT
TRBJ2-3,TRBV10-1,TRBD2,-,CASSPLTSIGDTQYF,TGCGCCAGCAGCCCCCTGACTAGCATTGGAGATACGCAGTATTTT
TRBJ1-6,TRBV30,TRBD1,-,CAWSALTGTGGNSPLHF,TGTGCCTGGAGTGCCCTGACCGGGACAGGGGGCAATTCACCCCTCCACTTT
TRBJ2-7,TRBV11-2,-,-,CASSLELRYEQYF,TGTGCCAGCAGCTTAGAGCTCAGATACGAGCAGTACTTC
TRBJ2-3,TRBV6-1,-,-,CASSGPGADTQYF,TGTGCCAGCAGTGGGCCAGGGGCAGATACGCAGTATTTT
TRBJ1-2,TRBV19,TRBD1,-,CASSPRQGAGYTF,TGTGCCAGTAGTCCTCGACAGGGAGCTGGCTACACCTTC
TRBJ2-7,TRBV2,-,-,CASSVGQTRLYEQYF,TGTGCCAGCAGCGTCGGACAGACAAGGCTCTACGAGCAGTACTTC
TRBJ1-2,TRBV20-1,-,-,CSANQNYGYTF,TGCAGTGCTAACCAGAACTATGGCTACACCTTC
TRBJ2-7,TRBV7-9,TRBD1,few,CASRGGQGFEQYF,TGTGCCAGCAGGGGAGGACAGGGGTTTGAGCAGTACTTC
TRBJ1-5,TRBV19,-,few,CASSIRGGWSNQPQHF,TGTGCCAGTAGTATTCGCGGGGGCTGGAGCAATCAGCCCCAGCATTTT
TRBJ1-1,TRBV5-1,-,-,CASSTKMEDTEAFF,TGCGCCAGCAGCACGAAGATGGAGGACACTGAAGCTTTCTTT
TRBJ2-2,TRBV4-3,TRBD2,few,CASSQDRSGGSAGELFF,TGCGCCAGCAGCCAAGACCGGTCGGGAGGGTCAGCCGGGGAGCTGTTTTTT
TRBJ1-5,TRBV7-2,TRBD1,once,CASSWDRDQPQHF,TGTGCCAGCAGCTGGGACAGGGATCAGCCCCAGCATTTT
TRBJ2-5,TRBV7-9,TRBD2,-,CASSSDTSEGRETQYF,TGTGCCAGCAGCTCGGATACTAGCGAGGGACGAGAGACCCAGTACTTC
TRBJ2-6,TRBV7-2,TRBD1,-,CASSSWDRGYSGANVLTF,TGTGCCAGCAGCTCTTGGGACAGGGGCTACTCTGGGGCCAACGTCCTGACTTTC
TRBJ2-7,TRBV6-1,TRBD1,-,CASSELRGRGDEQYF,TGTGCCAGCAGTGAATTAAGGGGGCGAGGTGACGAGCAGTACTTC
TRBJ2-6,TRBV9,-,-,CASRRSGANVLTF,TGTGCCAGCAGGCGAAGTGGGGCCAACGTCCTGACTTTC
TRBJ1-3,TRBV7-8,TRBD1,-,CASSPDRGVGNTIYF,TGTGCCAGCAGCCCAGACAGGGGTGTGGGAAACACCATATATTTT
TRBJ1-5,TRBV28,-,-,CASSPSTTGNQPQHF,TGTGCCAGCAGTCCGTCAACTACGGGCAATCAGCCCCAGCATTTT
TRBJ2-1,TRBV19,TRBD1,-,CASSPNRGQGQFF,TGTGCCAGTAGCCCAAACAGGGGGCAGGGGCAGTTCTTC
TRBJ2-7,TRBV29-1,TRBD1,-,CSVGTRGQFLEQYF,TGCAGCGTCGGGACCAGGGGGCAATTCCTCGAGCAGTACTTC
TRBJ2-3,TRBV4-3,-,-,CASSQDGFTRSTQYF,TGCGCCAGCAGCCAAGATGGGTTTACTAGGAGCACGCAGTATTTT
TRBJ1-4,TRBV27,-,-,CASSPRLGGGAATNEKLFF,TGTGCCAGCAGTCCTCGCCTAGGTGGGGGGGCCGCAACTAATGAAAAACTGTTTTTT
TRBJ2-1,TRBV9,TRBD2,-,CASSVGGLAGNEQFF,TGTGCCAGCAGCGTAGGGGGCCTAGCGGGCAATGAGCAGTTCTTC
TRBJ2-7,TRBV30,-,-,CAWSVLGLAPYEQYF,TGTGCCTGGAGTGTATTGGGCCTCGCACCCTACGAGCAGTACTTC
TRBJ2-7,TRBV4-3,TRBD2,-,CASSQYLAGGYEQYF,TGCGCCAGCAGCCAATACCTAGCGGGAGGCTACGAGCAGTACTTC
TRBJ1-1,TRBV6-4,TRBD1,few,CASPDRGESEAFF,TGTGCCAGCCCGGACAGGGGAGAGTCTGAAGCTTTCTTT
TRBJ1-1,TRBV6-5,TRBD1,few,CASSVDRDLTEAFF,TGTGCCAGCAGCGTAGACAGGGATCTAACTGAAGCTTTCTTT
TRBJ2-7,TRBV4-3,TRBD2,-,CASSADPGLGTEQYF,TGCGCCAGCAGCGCCGACCCGGGACTAGGAACCGAGCAGTACTTC
TRBJ2-3,TRBV6-1,TRBD1,-,CASTTGESGTQYF,TGTGCCAGCACCACAGGGGAGTCCGGTACGCAGTATTTT
TRBJ1-2,TRBV6-5,TRBD1,-,CASRGQGAPNYGYTF,TGTGCCAGCAGGGGACAGGGGGCGCCTAACTATGGCTACACCTTC
TRBJ1-4,TRBV5-6,-,once,CASSLGQLNEKLFF,TGTGCCAGCAGCTTGGGACAGCTAAATGAAAAACTGTTTTTT
TRBJ2-7,TRBV6-5,TRBD2,-,CASSWTLAGGPYEQYF,TGTGCCAGCAGTTGGACCCTAGCGGGAGGGCCCTACGAGCAGTACTTC
TRBJ1-4,TRBV28,-,-,CASSRGGGSNEKLFF,TGTGCCAGCAGCCGCGGGGGGGGATCTAATGAAAAACTGTTTTTT
TRBJ2-3,TRBV5-5,-,-,CASTPGEADTQYF,TGTGCCAGCACCCCCGGGGAGGCAGATACGCAGTATTTT
TRBJ1-6,TRBV6-5,-,-,CASRRSNSPLHF,TGTGCCAGCAGGAGGAGCAATTCACCCCTCCACTTT
TRBJ2-7,TRBV19,TRBD1,-,CASSIRGRIEQYF,TGTGCCAGTAGTATTAGGGGGCGAATCGAGCAGTACTTC
TRBJ1-4,TRBV15,-,-,CATSPRGSNEKLFF,TGTGCCACCAGCCCCAGGGGATCTAATGAAAAACTGTTTTTT